These T cell receptor beta chains were read from a single sample in a study of human T cells and chemical hapten exposure. Each CDR3 protein is one row after TCRdb ran MiXCR on the RACE reads. The table shows about 80,000 distinct CDR3 sequences, with approximately 10% occurring only once. Source: whole blood, taken in connection with sensitization to the hapten diphenylcyclopropenone (DPC). These receptors were obtained from a woman between 45 and 60 years old with alopecia areata. Some clones in this sample may be carry-over from other donors' samples. Each CDR3 is given with its conserved first and last residue. D genes are given only for firm matches. Size tells how often a clone was seen (once, few, many) or the class of an expanded clone, and some rows leave it out.

size	V	length	J	D	CDR3	DNA
few	TRBV27	14	TRBJ2-7	TRBD1	CASSPRTGPYEQYF	TGTGCCAGCAGTCCCCGGACAGGACCCTACGAGCAGTACTTC
many	TRBV12-3/TRBV12-4	13	TRBJ2-5	TRBD2	CASSSGGQETQYF	TGTGCCAGCAGTTCCGGGGGGCAAGAGACCCAGTACTTC
.	TRBV6-5	16	TRBJ2-5	TRBD1	CASSYSNRQGRKTQYF	TGTGCCAGCAGTTACTCGAACCGACAGGGGCGAAAGACCCAGTACTTC
many	TRBV12-3/TRBV12-4	16	TRBJ1-1	.	CASAPAGFRRNTEAFF	TGTGCCAGCGCCCCCGCGGGCTTCAGGAGGAACACTGAAGCTTTCTTT
few	TRBV6-5	14	TRBJ2-2	.	CASSRQGNTGELFF	TGTGCCAGCAGTCGGCAGGGGAACACCGGGGAGCTGTTTTTT
many	TRBV29-1	12	TRBJ2-2	.	CSGRDSTGELFF	TGCAGCGGCCGGGACTCCACCGGGGAGCTGTTTTTT
few	TRBV10-2	13	TRBJ1-3	.	CASSTTGGNTIYF	TGCGCCAGCAGTACAACAGGTGGAAACACCATATATTTT
.	TRBV18	15	TRBJ1-4	.	CASSPQGVQNEKLFF	TGTGCCAGCTCACCACAGGGGGTTCAGAATGAAAAACTGTTTTTT
few	TRBV4-2	15	TRBJ1-5	.	CASSQEFYSNQPQHF	TGTGCCAGCAGCCAAGAGTTTTATAGCAATCAGCCCCAGCATTTT
.	TRBV18	16	TRBJ1-1	TRBD1	CASSPPIDRGRTEAFF	TGTGCCAGCTCACCACCAATTGACAGGGGTCGCACTGAAGCTTTCTTT
few	TRBV6-5	17	TRBJ1-6	.	CASSYSRAGPLNSPLHF	TGTGCCAGCAGTTACTCGAGGGCAGGACCTTTGAATTCACCCCTCCACTTT
few	TRBV2	15	TRBJ2-1	TRBD2	CASSERGVGYNEQFF	TGTGCCAGCAGTGAACGGGGGGTCGGGTACAATGAGCAGTTCTTC
.	TRBV12-3/TRBV12-4	14	TRBJ1-6	.	CASLQWGNNSPLHF	TGTGCCAGCCTCCAGTGGGGAAATAATTCACCCCTCCACTTT
few	TRBV30	14	TRBJ2-7	.	CAWSVPPGNHEQYF	TGTGCCTGGAGTGTCCCCCCGGGGAACCACGAGCAGTACTTC
few	TRBV7-9	17	TRBJ2-5	TRBD1	CASSLGRQGGGQETRYF	TGTGCCAGCAGCTTAGGGCGACAGGGGGGCGGCCAAGAGACCCGGTACTTC
.	TRBV7-2	14	TRBJ2-5	TRBD1	CASSSTGAGTTQYF	TGTGCCAGCAGCTCGACAGGGGCCGGAACGACCCAGTACTTC
few	TRBV5-8	16	TRBJ2-5	TRBD1	CASSLGQGALQETQYF	TGTGCCAGCAGCTTGGGACAGGGGGCCCTCCAAGAGACCCAGTACTTC
.	TRBV14	14	TRBJ2-3	.	CASSQLTRTDTQYF	TGTGCCAGCAGCCAGCTTACCCGCACAGATACGCAGTATTTT
.	TRBV6-2/TRBV6-3	14	TRBJ2-5	TRBD1	CASSYPGQPETQYF	TGTGCCAGCAGTTACCCGGGACAGCCAGAGACCCAGTACTTC
.	TRBV25-1	14	TRBJ2-1	.	CASSEGYNYNEQFF	TGTGCCAGCAGTGAAGGTTACAACTACAATGAGCAGTTCTTC
.	TRBV7-3	15	TRBJ2-2	.	CASSPLLAGTGELFF	TGTGCCAGCAGCCCCCTTTTGGCAGGGACCGGGGAGCTGTTTTTT
few	TRBV3-1	12	TRBJ2-5	.	CASSLERKTQYF	TGTGCCAGCAGCCTCGAGCGAAAGACCCAGTACTTC
.	TRBV6-2/TRBV6-3	15	TRBJ2-7	TRBD1	CASNPYRDRESEQYF	TGTGCCAGCAACCCCTACCGGGACAGGGAATCCGAGCAGTACTTC
many	TRBV5-1	12	TRBJ2-7	TRBD1	CASRRDSYEQYF	TGCGCCAGCAGACGGGACAGCTACGAGCAGTACTTC
many	TRBV6-1	14	TRBJ2-2	.	CASRRELNTGELFF	TGTGCCAGCAGGAGGGAACTCAACACCGGGGAGCTGTTTTTT
many	TRBV18	15	TRBJ1-4	.	CASSPGGATNEKLFF	TGTGCCAGCTCACCAGGCGGAGCAACTAATGAAAAACTGTTTTTT
.	TRBV12-3/TRBV12-4	13	TRBJ1-4	.	CASSRRGWEKLFF	TGTGCCAGCAGCCGGAGAGGTTGGGAAAAACTGTTTTTT
many	TRBV11-2	13	TRBJ1-1	.	CASSYAMNTEAFF	TGTGCCAGCAGCTATGCCATGAACACTGAAGCTTTCTTT